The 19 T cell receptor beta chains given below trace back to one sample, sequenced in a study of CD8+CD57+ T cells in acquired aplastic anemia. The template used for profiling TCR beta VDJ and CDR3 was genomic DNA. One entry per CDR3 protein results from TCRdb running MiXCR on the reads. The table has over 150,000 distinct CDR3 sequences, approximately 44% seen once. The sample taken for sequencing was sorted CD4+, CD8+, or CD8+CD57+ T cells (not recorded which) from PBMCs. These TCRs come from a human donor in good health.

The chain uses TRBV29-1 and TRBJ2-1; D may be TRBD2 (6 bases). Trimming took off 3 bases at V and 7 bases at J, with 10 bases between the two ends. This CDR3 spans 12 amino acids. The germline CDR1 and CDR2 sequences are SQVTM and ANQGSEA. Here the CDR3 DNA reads TGCAGCGTTGATCCGGGGAGGAATGAGCAGTTCTTC. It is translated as CSVDPGRNEQFF.

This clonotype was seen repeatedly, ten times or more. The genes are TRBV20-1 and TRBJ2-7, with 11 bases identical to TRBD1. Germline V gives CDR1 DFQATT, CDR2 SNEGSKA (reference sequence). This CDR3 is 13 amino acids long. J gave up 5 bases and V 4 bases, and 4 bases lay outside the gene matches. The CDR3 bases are TGCAGTGCTATGCGGGACAGGGGGAACGAGCAGTACTTC. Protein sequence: CSAMRDRGNEQYF.

The chain's CDR3 is CASRPEGRVEKLFF. CDR3 bases: TGTGCCAGTAGACCAGAGGGACGGGTTGAAAAACTGTTTTTT. The rearrangement uses TRBV19 and TRBJ1-4; D is perhaps TRBD1 (5 bases). Germline CDR1 and CDR2: LNHDA and SQIVND (reference sequence). V was cut by 6 bases and J by 7 bases, with 15 bases left in between. This CDR3 spans 14 amino acids.

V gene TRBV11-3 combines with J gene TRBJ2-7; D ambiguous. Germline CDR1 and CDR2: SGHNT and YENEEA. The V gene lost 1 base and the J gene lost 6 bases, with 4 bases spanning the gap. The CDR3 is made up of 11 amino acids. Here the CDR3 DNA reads TGTGCCAGCAGCTTAGGTATCGAGCAGTACTTC. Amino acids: CASSLGIEQYF.

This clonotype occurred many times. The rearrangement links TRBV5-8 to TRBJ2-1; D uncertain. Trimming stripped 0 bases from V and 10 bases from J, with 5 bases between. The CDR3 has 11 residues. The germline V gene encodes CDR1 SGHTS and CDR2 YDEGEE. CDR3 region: CASSLGTEQFF. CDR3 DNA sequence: TGTGCCAGCAGCTTGGGTACCGAGCAGTTCTTC.

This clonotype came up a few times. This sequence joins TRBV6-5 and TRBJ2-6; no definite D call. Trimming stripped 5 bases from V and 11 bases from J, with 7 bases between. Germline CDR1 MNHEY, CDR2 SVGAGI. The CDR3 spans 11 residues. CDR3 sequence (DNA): TGTGCCAGCAGTCCGGGTCACGTCCTGACTTTC. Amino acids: CASSPGHVLTF.

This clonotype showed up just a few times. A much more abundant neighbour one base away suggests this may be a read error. CDR3 sequence: CSAESTGNTGELFF. In nucleotides, the CDR3 is TGCAGTGCGGAGTCGACAGGCAACACCGGGGAGCTGTTTTTT. V gene TRBV20-1 combines with J gene TRBJ2-2, with D perhaps matching TRBD1 (6 bases). In germline, CDR1 is DFQATT, CDR2 SNEGSKA (reference sequence). The CDR3 length is 14 residues. With 6 bases removed from V and 2 bases from J, the gap between germline ends came to 13 bases.

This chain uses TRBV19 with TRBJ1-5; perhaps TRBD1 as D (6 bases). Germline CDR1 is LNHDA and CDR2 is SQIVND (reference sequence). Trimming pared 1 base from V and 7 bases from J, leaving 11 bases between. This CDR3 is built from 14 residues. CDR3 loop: CASSIVGAGQPQHF. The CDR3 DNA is TGTGCCAGTAGTATAGTGGGGGCTGGACAGCCCCAGCATTTT.

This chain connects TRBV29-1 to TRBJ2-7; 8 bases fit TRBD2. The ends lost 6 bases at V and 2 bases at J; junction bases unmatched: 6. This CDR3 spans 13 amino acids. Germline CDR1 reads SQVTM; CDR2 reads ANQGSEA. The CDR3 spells CSVAGGRTYEQYF. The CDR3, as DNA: TGCAGCGTCGCGGGCGGGAGGACCTACGAGCAGTACTTC.

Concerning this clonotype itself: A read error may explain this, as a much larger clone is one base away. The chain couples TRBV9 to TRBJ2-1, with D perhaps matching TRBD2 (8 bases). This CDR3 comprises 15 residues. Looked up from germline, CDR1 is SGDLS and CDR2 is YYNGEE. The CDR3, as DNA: TGTGCCGGCAGCGGGGGACAGTTATCCTACAATGAGCAGTTCTTC. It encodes CAGSGGQLSYNEQFF.

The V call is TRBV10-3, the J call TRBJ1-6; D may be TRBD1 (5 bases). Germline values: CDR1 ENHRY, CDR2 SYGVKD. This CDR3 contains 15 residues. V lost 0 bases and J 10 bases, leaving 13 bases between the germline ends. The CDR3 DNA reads TGTGCCATCAGTGAGTCGGTCAGGGAAGGGTCACCCCTCCACTTT. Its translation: CAISESVREGSPLHF.

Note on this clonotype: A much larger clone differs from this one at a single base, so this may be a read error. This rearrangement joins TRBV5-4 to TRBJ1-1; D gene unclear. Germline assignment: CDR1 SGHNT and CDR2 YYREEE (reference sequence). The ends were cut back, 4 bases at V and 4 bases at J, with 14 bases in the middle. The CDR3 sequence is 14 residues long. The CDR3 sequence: CASSPSEGSTEAFF. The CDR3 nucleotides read TGTGCCAGCAGCCCAAGTGAGGGTAGCACTGAAGCTTTCTTT. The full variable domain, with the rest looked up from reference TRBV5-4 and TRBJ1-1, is ETGVTQSPTHLIKTRGQQVTLRCSSQSGHNTVSWYQQALGQGPQFIFQYYREEENGRGNFPPRFSGLQFPNYSSELNVNALELDDSALYLCASSPSEGSTEAFFGQGTRLTVV.

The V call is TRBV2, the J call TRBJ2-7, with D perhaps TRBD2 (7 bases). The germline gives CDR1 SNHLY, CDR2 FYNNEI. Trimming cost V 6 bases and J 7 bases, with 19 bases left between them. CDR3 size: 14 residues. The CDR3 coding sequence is TGTGCCAGCAGCCTAGGGGGGGCGAGAGGGGAGCAGTACTTC. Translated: CASSLGGARGEQYF.

As DNA, the CDR3 is TGTGCCAGCAGCTCTCGACTAGCGGAACCCCTTTCCTACGAGCAGTACTTC. It is translated as CASSSRLAEPLSYEQYF. The chain has TRBV27 and TRBJ2-7, with 9 bases identical to TRBD2. Unmatched junction bases numbered 13, after V lost 6 bases and J lost 1 base. Germline V gene data show CDR1 as MNHEY and CDR2 as SMNVEV (reference sequence). This CDR3 region has 17 residues.

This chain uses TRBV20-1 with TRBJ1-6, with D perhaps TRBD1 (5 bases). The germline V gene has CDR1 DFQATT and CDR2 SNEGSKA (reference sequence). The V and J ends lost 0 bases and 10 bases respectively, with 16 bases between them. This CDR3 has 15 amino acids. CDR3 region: CSAREEGDWGSPLHF. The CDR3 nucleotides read TGCAGTGCTAGAGAGGAAGGGGACTGGGGATCACCCCTCCACTTT.

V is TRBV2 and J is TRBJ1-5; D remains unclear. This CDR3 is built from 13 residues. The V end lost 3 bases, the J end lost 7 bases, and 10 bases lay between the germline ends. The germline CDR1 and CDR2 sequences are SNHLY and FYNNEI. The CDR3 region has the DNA TGTGCCAGCAGTGATTGGGGTTCGCAGCCCCAGCATTTT. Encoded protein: CASSDWGSQPQHF. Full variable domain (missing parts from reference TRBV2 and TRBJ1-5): EPEVTQTPSHQVTQMGQEVILRCVPISNHLYFYWYRQILGQKVEFLVSFYNNEISEKSEIFDDQFSVERPDGSNFTLKIRSTKLEDSAMYFCASSDWGSQPQHFGDGTRLSIL.

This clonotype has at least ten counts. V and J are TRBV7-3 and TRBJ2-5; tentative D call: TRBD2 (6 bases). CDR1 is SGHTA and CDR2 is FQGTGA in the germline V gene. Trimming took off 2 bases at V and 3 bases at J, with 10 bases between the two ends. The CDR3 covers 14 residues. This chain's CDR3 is CASSLGGTEETQYF. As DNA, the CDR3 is TGTGCCAGCAGCTTAGGGGGGACCGAAGAGACCCAGTACTTC. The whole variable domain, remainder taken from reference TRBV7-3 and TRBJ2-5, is GAGVSQTPSNKVTEKGKYVELRCDPISGHTALYWYRQSLGQGPEFLIYFQGTGAADDSGLPNDRFFAVRPEGSVSTLKIQRTERGDSAVYLCASSLGGTEETQYFGPGTRLLVL.

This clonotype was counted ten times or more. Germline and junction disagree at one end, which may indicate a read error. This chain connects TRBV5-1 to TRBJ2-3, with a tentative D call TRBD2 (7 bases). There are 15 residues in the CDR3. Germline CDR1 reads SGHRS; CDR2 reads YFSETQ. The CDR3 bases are TGTGCCAGCAGCTTAGGGGGGCGGGGGACAGATACGCAGTATTTT. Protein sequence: CASSLGGRGTDTQYF.

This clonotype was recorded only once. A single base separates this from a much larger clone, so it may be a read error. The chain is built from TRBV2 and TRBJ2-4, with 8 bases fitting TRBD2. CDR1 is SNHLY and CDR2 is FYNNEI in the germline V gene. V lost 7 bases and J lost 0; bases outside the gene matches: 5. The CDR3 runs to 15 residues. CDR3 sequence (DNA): TGTGCCAGCAAGGCAGCGGGGGTAGCCAAAAACATTCAGTACTTC. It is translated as CASKAAGVAKNIQYF.